This TCR beta chain was retrieved from a study of tumour-infiltrating T cells in Burkitt lymphoma. In the study overall: All epidemiological Burkitt lymphoma subtypes were represented in the cohort. Repertoire clonality predicted overall and progression-free survival. General study results and limits: Public clonotypes, several, appeared across numerous Burkitt lymphoma patients.

The data were produced by immunoSEQ multiplex PCR, yet TCRdb's version contains in-frame clones alone and is incomplete. Of some 4,000 clones listed, 11% to 15% are singletons. Worth noting for this clone: Its antigen is unidentified.

The CDR3 loop spans 12 amino acids. Germline CDR1 reads MDHEN; CDR2 reads SYDVKM. V lost 6 bases, J lost 13 bases, and 16 bases lay in between. The chain employs TRBV28 and TRBJ2-1, with D perhaps being TRBD1 or TRBD2 (5 bases each). The TCR sequence derives from a human donor with Burkitt lymphoma. Sequences were obtained from tumor tissue. The CDR3 is CASSPRDQPQFF. In DNA, the CDR3 is TGTGCCAGCAGCCCCCGGGACCAGCCACAGTTCTTC.